These T cell receptor beta chains were read from a single sample in a study of T cell responses to AZD1222 COVID-19 vaccine. Repertoires were generated with immunoSEQ multiplex PCR, while TCRdb's copy carries only in-frame clones and drops some. The sample holds 130,000 or so clones; roughly nine tenths are singletons and the top ten take over 1.5%. Sequencing was performed on peripheral blood, taken on day 0 of AZD1222 vaccination. The source is an adult in good health. The CDR3 runs from the conserved cysteine through the conserved F or W. A D gene is named only where the DNA matches it firmly. The size entry is marked missing in some rows and otherwise reads once, few, many or a size class.

-,TRBV30,-,TRBJ1-2,CACRARLGENYGYTF,TGTGCCTGCCGGGCCCGCCTGGGGGAGAACTATGGCTACACCTTC
-,TRBV2,once,TRBJ1-2,CASSEAFGGAGGYTF,TGTGCCAGCAGTGAAGCTTTTGGGGGGGCGGGTGGCTACACCTTC
TRBD1,TRBV10-3,-,TRBJ1-2,CAIGTGEGYGYTF,TGTGCCATCGGGACAGGGGAGGGCTATGGCTACACCTTC
-,TRBV4-3,-,TRBJ2-1,CASSQDGNRLNEQFF,TGCGCCAGCAGCCAAGATGGAAATAGGCTCAATGAGCAGTTCTTC
-,TRBV5-6,-,TRBJ2-1,CASSLGVRGPHNEQFF,TGTGCCAGCAGCTTGGGGGTGCGGGGACCACACAATGAGCAGTTCTTC
-,TRBV5-1,-,TRBJ2-7,CASSRTDSISYEQYF,TGCGCCAGCAGCCGGACAGACAGCATATCCTACGAGCAGTACTTC
-,TRBV12-3/TRBV12-4,-,TRBJ2-4,CASSLRSENIQYF,TGTGCCAGCAGTTTAAGATCGGAAAACATTCAGTACTTC
-,TRBV7-9,-,TRBJ1-1,CASSPDSVSTEAFF,TGTGCCAGCAGCCCCGACAGCGTATCCACTGAAGCTTTCTTT
-,TRBV9,-,TRBJ1-4,CASSSRGDSNEKLFF,TGTGCCAGCAGCTCCCGGGGAGACTCTAATGAAAAACTGTTTTTT
TRBD1,TRBV6-5,-,TRBJ1-5,CASSRTGVSNQPQHF,TGTGCCAGCAGCCGGACAGGGGTTAGCAATCAGCCCCAGCATTTT
-,TRBV5-1,-,TRBJ2-7,CASSFYGEGAEQYF,TGCGCCAGCAGCTTTTACGGGGAGGGGGCGGAGCAGTACTTC
-,TRBV9,-,TRBJ1-1,CASGGDTEAFF,TGTGCCAGTGGGGGGGACACTGAAGCTTTCTTT
-,TRBV19,-,TRBJ1-5,CASSIVPRGRSRGQPQHF,TGTGCCAGTAGTATAGTTCCCAGGGGCCGATCAAGGGGCCAGCCCCAGCATTTT
-,TRBV6-5,once,TRBJ1-1,CASSREVNTEAFF,TGTGCCAGCAGTCGCGAAGTAAACACTGAAGCTTTCTTT
-,TRBV7-2,few,TRBJ2-3,CASTLGRSTDTQYF,TGTGCCAGCACCTTAGGGCGTAGCACAGATACGCAGTATTTT
TRBD1,TRBV4-3,-,TRBJ1-2,CASSQDRQGRYGYTF,TGCGCCAGCAGCCAAGATCGACAGGGGAGGTATGGCTACACCTTC
-,TRBV11-3,once,TRBJ1-1,CASSARKGEAFF,TGTGCCAGCAGCGCCCGAAAAGGTGAAGCTTTCTTT
TRBD2,TRBV5-1,-,TRBJ2-3,CASSFGASGSADTQYF,TGCGCCAGCAGCTTCGGGGCAAGCGGGAGTGCAGATACGCAGTATTTT
-,TRBV28,-,TRBJ2-6,CASSPPRGRGGANVLTF,TGTGCCAGCAGTCCCCCAAGGGGGCGGGGTGGGGCCAACGTCCTGACTTTC
TRBD2,TRBV7-9,-,TRBJ2-1,CASERSGGNEQFF,TGTGCCAGCGAGAGGAGCGGGGGCAATGAGCAGTTCTTC
TRBD2,TRBV12-5,-,TRBJ2-2,CASGPFSGRANTGELFF,TGTGCTAGTGGCCCTTTTAGCGGGAGGGCGAACACCGGGGAGCTGTTTTTT
TRBD1,TRBV5-6,-,TRBJ1-5,CASSRTGGGNQPQHF,TGTGCCAGCAGCAGGACAGGGGGAGGCAATCAGCCCCAGCATTTT
-,TRBV12-3/TRBV12-4,-,TRBJ2-3,CASSSLDTQYF,TGTGCCAGCAGCTCTCTAGATACGCAGTATTTT
TRBD1,TRBV19,-,TRBJ1-2,CASGPGQYYGYTF,TGTGCCAGTGGTCCGGGACAGTACTATGGCTACACCTTC
-,TRBV5-6,-,TRBJ1-1,CASSLGWIGPLNTEAFF,TGTGCCAGCAGCTTGGGATGGATAGGACCCCTGAACACTGAAGCTTTCTTT
TRBD1,TRBV19,-,TRBJ1-2,CASSIPRQQGGGYTF,TGTGCCAGTAGTATACCCCGACAGCAGGGGGGCGGCTACACCTTC
-,TRBV29-1,-,TRBJ1-2,CSGGGGGYGYTF,TGCAGCGGAGGGGGGGGTGGCTATGGCTACACCTTC
-,TRBV9,once,TRBJ1-4,CASSVEGAGEKLFF,TGTGCCAGCAGCGTAGAGGGTGCAGGTGAAAAACTGTTTTTT
TRBD1,TRBV19,once,TRBJ2-5,CASSTLGQGGETQYF,TGTGCCAGTAGTACCCTCGGACAGGGAGGAGAGACCCAGTACTTC
TRBD2,TRBV30,-,TRBJ2-5,CAWSSYYGGAGETQYF,TGTGCCTGGAGCTCCTATTACGGGGGGGCCGGGGAGACCCAGTACTTC
-,TRBV29-1,-,TRBJ2-3,CSVGTAGVGTDTQYF,TGCAGCGTTGGCACGGCAGGGGTAGGGACAGATACGCAGTATTTT